This T cell receptor beta chain originates from a study of blood T cell repertoires in COVID-19. Only in-frame clones appear in the TCRdb table, and some are missing; sequencing was by immunoSEQ multiplex PCR. Among some 350,000 clones listed, around 90% were seen once. V shed 3 bases and J shed 8 bases, with 12 bases lying between them. CDR3 length: 14 amino acids. The germline V gene has CDR1 SGDLS and CDR2 YYNGEE. Source material: peripheral blood. V is TRBV9 and J is TRBJ1-6; possible D gene TRBD1, 5 bases. This TCR derives from a man aged 18 to 29 with active or convalescent COVID-19. In DNA, the CDR3 is TGTGCCAGCAGCGGGCCCGGGGGGGATTCACCCCTCCACTTT. It translates to CASSGPGGDSPLHF. Variable domain in full (rest from reference TRBV9 and TRBJ1-6): DSGVTQTPKHLITATGQRVTLRCSPRSGDLSVYWYQQSLDQGLQFLIQYYNGEERAKGNILERFSAQQFPDLHSELNLSSLELGDSALYFCASSGPGGDSPLHFGNGTRLTVT.